What follows are 29 T cell receptor beta chains derived from one specimen sequenced in a study of blood T cell repertoires in COVID-19. Method: immunoSEQ multiplex PCR; TCRdb's copy keeps in-frame clones and lacks some. The table lists 200,000 to 250,000 clones, roughly 90% of them singletons. The material sequenced was peripheral blood. The receptors stem from a man aged 55 to 70 with acute or convalescent COVID-19.

Of note for this clone: The junction shows a germline mismatch at one end, possibly a read error. The sample contains more than one DNA sequence encoding this CDR3. This chain connects TRBV9 to TRBJ2-7, with 9 bases identical to TRBD2. Germline loops: CDR1 SGDLS, CDR2 YYNGEE. This CDR3 region has 14 residues. The CDR3 nucleotides read TGTGCCAGCAGCGTAGCCCCATTAGCGGGGGAGCAATACTTC. This translates into CASSVAPLAGEQYF.

This rearrangement joins TRBV27 to TRBJ1-1; possibly TRBD1 for D (5 bases). Germline CDR1 and CDR2: MNHEY and SMNVEV (reference sequence). The V gene lost 1 base and the J gene lost 4 bases, with 10 bases spanning the gap. The CDR3 covers 14 residues. The CDR3 coding sequence is TGTGCCAGCAGTTTATGGGGGGACGGCACTGAAGCTTTCTTT. This encodes CASSLWGDGTEAFF.

This chain connects TRBV6-5 to TRBJ1-6; maybe TRBD1 (6 bases). Germline CDR1 and CDR2: MNHEY and SVGAGI. The CDR3 covers 14 residues. Trimming cost V 8 bases and J 7 bases, with 15 bases left between them. The CDR3 DNA reads TGTGCCAGCCAGAAGGGACAACTCAATTCACCCCTCCACTTT. Its protein product is CASQKGQLNSPLHF.

This clone has just a few counts. This chain connects TRBV24-1 to TRBJ2-2; 7 positions match TRBD2. The trim removed 8 bases at V and 6 bases at J, leaving 14 bases unmatched. Germline V gives CDR1 KGHDR, CDR2 SFDVKD. The length of the CDR3 is 16 residues. The CDR3 is CATTSGLGRASGELFF. CDR3 in DNA: TGTGCCACCACTAGCGGCCTAGGTAGGGCGTCCGGGGAGCTGTTTTTT.

CDR3 DNA sequence: TGTGCCAGCAGCTCCTCTGCGAGTACCTACGAGCAGTACTTC. It translates to CASSSSASTYEQYF. The chain recombines TRBV21-1 with TRBJ2-7; the table calls TRBD2, which could not be checked here. TRBV21-1 is a known pseudogene. This CDR3 has 14 amino acids.

The chain carries TRBV2 and TRBJ1-6; D not resolved. Germline V gene sequence: CDR1 SNHLY, CDR2 FYNNEI. The CDR3 totals 17 residues. Between the trimmed V and J ends, which lost 6 bases and 5 bases, there was a span of 20 bases. The DNA for the CDR3 is TGTGCCAGCAGCTTTGAGCGGACCTCAAGCGATAATTCACCCCTCCACTTT. Its protein product is CASSFERTSSDNSPLHF.

The rearrangement uses TRBV3-1 (or the pseudogene TRBV3-2) and TRBJ1-6, with unresolved D. The V and J ends lost 2 bases and 5 bases respectively, with 10 bases between them. The CDR3 has 15 amino acids. The germline gives CDR1 LGHDT, CDR2 YNNKEL (reference sequence). CDR3 in DNA: TGTGCCAGCAGCCAAAATCGGGAAAATAATTCACCCCTCCACTTT. It yields the protein CASSQNRENNSPLHF.

The CDR3 spells CASSPRTSGRGDTQYF. In DNA, the CDR3 is TGTGCCAGCAGCCCACGGACTAGCGGGAGGGGCGATACGCAGTATTTT. The chain uses TRBV7-9 and TRBJ2-3, with 15 bases that match TRBD2. The CDR3 is 16 amino acids. CDR1 and CDR2 from the germline V gene are SEHNR and FQNEAQ (reference sequence). Trimming removed 5 bases from V and 6 bases from J; junction bases left unmatched: 6.

The chain recombines TRBV7-2 with TRBJ1-5, with TRBD1 as a possible D gene (6 bases). Trimming shortened V by 1 base and J by 6 bases, and 16 bases separated the two germline ends. Germline V gene data show CDR1 as SGHTA and CDR2 as FQGNSA. The CDR3 totals 16 residues. The CDR3 bases are TGTGCCAGCAGCTTAGGAACAGGGACGTCTACTCAGCCCCAGCATTTT. Its translation: CASSLGTGTSTQPQHF.

The chain recombines TRBV19 with TRBJ1-6; D remains ambiguous. V was pared by 4 bases and J by 1 base, with 8 bases between. CDR1 is LNHDA and CDR2 is SQIVND in the germline V gene (reference sequence). CDR3 size: 15 residues. In DNA form, the CDR3 reads TGTGCCAGTAGTACGCCGGGGTCCTATAATTCACCCCTCCACTTT. Residues: CASSTPGSYNSPLHF.

V is TRBV19 and J is TRBJ1-2; 8 bases are shared with TRBD1. The CDR3 contains 14 residues. With V trimmed by 3 bases and J by 8 bases, 8 bases remained unmatched. The V gene's germline CDR1 is LNHDA and CDR2 SQIVND (reference sequence). The CDR3 is CASSIVQGGEGYTF. Here the CDR3 DNA reads TGTGCCAGTAGTATCGTACAGGGGGGAGAGGGCTACACCTTC. The full variable domain, completed using reference TRBV19 and TRBJ1-2, is DGGITQSPKYLFRKEGQNVTLSCEQNLNHDAMYWYRQDPGQGLRLIYYSQIVNDFQKGDIAEGYSVSREKKESFPLTVTSAQKNPTAFYLCASSIVQGGEGYTFGSGTRLTVV.

In its sample, this clone was seen once. The gene calls are TRBV5-6 and TRBJ2-7; tentative D call: TRBD1 (5 bases). CDR1 SGHDT and CDR2 YYEEEE come from the germline V gene. Trimming shortened V by 2 bases and J by 5 bases, and 11 bases separated the two germline ends. The CDR3 sequence is 13 residues long. CDR3 DNA sequence: TGTGCCAGCAGCTTTAGGCCAGGGAACGAGCAGTACTTC. Its protein is CASSFRPGNEQYF. The full variable domain, rest sourced from reference TRBV5-6 and TRBJ2-7, is DAGVTQSPTHLIKTRGQQVTLRCSPKSGHDTVSWYQQALGQGPQFIFQYYEEEERQRGNFPDRFSGHQFPNYSSELNVNALLLGDSALYLCASSFRPGNEQYFGPGTRLTVT.

The chain recombines TRBV7-9 with TRBJ2-1, with 14 bases identical to TRBD2. From germline, CDR1 is SEHNR and CDR2 FQNEAQ (reference sequence). This CDR3 contains 15 residues. V trimming: 6 bases; J trimming: 8 bases; junction bases outside the gene matches: 6. The CDR3 DNA reads TGTGCCAGCAGGCCAGGACTAGCGGGAGGACATGAGCAGTTCTTC. Translated: CASRPGLAGGHEQFF.

The chain carries TRBV7-2 and TRBJ1-2; 8 bases agree with TRBD1. The length of the CDR3 is 17 residues. Germline V gene data show CDR1 as SGHTA and CDR2 as FQGNSA. V lost 3 bases to trimming and J lost 4 bases; unmatched junction nucleotides: 13. The CDR3 protein is CASSLGTGPGGVYGYTF. The CDR3 region has the DNA TGTGCCAGCAGCTTGGGGACAGGACCTGGTGGAGTCTATGGCTACACCTTC.

V gene TRBV29-1 combines with J gene TRBJ1-1; D might be TRBD1 (5 bases). Trimming cost V 7 bases and J 4 bases, with 13 bases left between them. The CDR3 sequence is 12 residues long. From germline, CDR1 is SQVTM and CDR2 ANQGSEA. The CDR3 here is CSGTRDFTEAFF. CDR3 nucleotide sequence: TGCAGCGGCACCAGGGACTTCACTGAAGCTTTCTTT.

This sequence joins TRBV5-6 and TRBJ2-1; D might be TRBD2 (5 bases). V lost 0 bases and J lost 6, with 13 bases in between. There are 15 residues in the CDR3. CDR1 is SGHDT, CDR2 YYEEEE, per germline. DNA for the CDR3: TGTGCCAGCAGCTTGGCCTACGGGGTGGGCAATGAGCAGTTCTTC. This sequence encodes CASSLAYGVGNEQFF.

The chain joins TRBV7-2 to TRBJ2-7, with D perhaps TRBD1 (6 bases). Trimming took 1 base from V and 0 from J, leaving 10 bases between them. The CDR3 is made up of 15 amino acids. Looked up from germline, CDR1 is SGHTA and CDR2 is FQGNSA. CDR3 region: CASSLVQGSSYEQYF. The CDR3 DNA reads as TGTGCCAGCAGCTTAGTACAGGGAAGCTCCTACGAGCAGTACTTC.

The V gene is TRBV6-5, the J gene TRBJ1-1; the D gene is possibly TRBD1 (5 bases). Germline V CDR1 and CDR2: MNHEY, SVGAGI. The length of the CDR3 is 14 residues. The V end was cut by 5 bases, the J end by 4 bases, with 14 bases between. CDR3 sequence: CASSRLGVATEAFF. The DNA of the CDR3 is TGTGCCAGCAGTCGCCTAGGGGTGGCCACTGAAGCTTTCTTT.

This chain connects TRBV5-6 to TRBJ2-7; a weak D match, TRBD1 (5 bases). Germline lookup yields CDR1 SGHDT and CDR2 YYEEEE. V was pared by 4 bases and J by 0 bases, with 17 bases between. This CDR3 region has 16 residues. DNA for the CDR3: TGTGCCAGCAGCCCCGATGGACAACTTTACTCCTACGAGCAGTACTTC. It encodes CASSPDGQLYSYEQYF.

This rearrangement joins TRBV19 to TRBJ2-1; TRBD2 matches 13 bases. CDR3 length: 17 residues. Germline CDR1 reads LNHDA; CDR2 reads SQIVND (reference sequence). V lost 7 bases, J lost 5 bases, and 11 bases stayed unmatched. In nucleotides, the CDR3 is TGTGCCAGTACCGATCAATCGGGACTAGCGGGAAACAATGAGCAGTTCTTC. This gives the protein CASTDQSGLAGNNEQFF.

As DNA, the CDR3 is TGCAGCGTTGAACAGTCCTACGAGCAGTACTTC. It translates to CSVEQSYEQYF. The rearrangement uses TRBV29-1 and TRBJ2-7; D not resolved. This CDR3 has 11 residues. The V and J ends lost 2 bases and 1 base respectively, with 3 bases between them. Germline V gene lookup returns CDR1 SQVTM and CDR2 ANQGSEA.

This sequence joins TRBV5-4 and TRBJ2-3, with 10 bases lining up with TRBD2. The CDR3 runs to 17 residues. The V and J ends lost 3 bases and 2 bases, in that order; junction bases with no gene match: 9. Germline CDR1 SGHNT, CDR2 YYREEE (reference sequence). The CDR3 sequence is CASSSVLAGGFTDTQYF. The CDR3 DNA follows: TGTGCCAGCAGCTCCGTTTTAGCGGGGGGTTTCACAGATACGCAGTATTTT.

The rearrangement uses TRBV5-4 and TRBJ1-1, with a possible D match to TRBD1 (5 bases). Germline CDR1 is SGHNT and CDR2 is YYREEE (reference sequence). Trimming shortened V by 4 bases and J by 0 bases, and 13 bases separated the two germline ends. This CDR3 has 15 amino acids. CDR3 residues: CASSARQNLNTEAFF. The CDR3 nucleotides are TGTGCCAGCAGCGCCCGACAGAATCTGAACACTGAAGCTTTCTTT.

This chain links TRBV18 with TRBJ1-5; weak D call: TRBD1 (6 bases). CDR1 KGHSH and CDR2 LQKENI come from the germline V gene. This CDR3 region has 15 residues. Trimming left V 4 bases short and J 1 base short, with 11 bases between. The CDR3 spells CASSLERGSNQPQHF. In DNA form, the CDR3 reads TGTGCCAGCTCACTGGAAAGGGGGAGCAATCAGCCCCAGCATTTT.

The chain couples TRBV6-2 or TRBV6-3 to TRBJ2-1; TRBD2 aligns across 11 bases. Germline V gene sequence: CDR1 MNHEY, CDR2 SVGEGT. J gave up 0 bases and V 2 bases, and 3 bases lay outside the gene matches. The CDR3 covers 17 residues. For the CDR3, the DNA is TGTGCCAGCAGTTACGAAACTAGCGGGAGCTCCTACAATGAGCAGTTCTTC. The encoded protein is CASSYETSGSSYNEQFF.

The V call is TRBV18, the J call TRBJ1-3, with D unresolved. Germline V lookup: CDR1 KGHSH, CDR2 LQKENI. CDR3 length: 14 amino acids. V lost 0 bases and J 0 bases, leaving 3 bases between the germline ends. The CDR3 DNA sequence: TGTGCCAGCTCACCACCACTCTCTGGAAACACCATATATTTT. Translation: CASSPPLSGNTIYF.

The chain joins TRBV18 to TRBJ2-1; TRBD2 agrees at 7 bases. The V gene's germline CDR1 is KGHSH and CDR2 LQKENI. This CDR3 is 16 amino acids long. The V and J ends lost 3 bases and 6 bases, in that order; junction bases with no gene match: 11. CDR3 loop: CASSPLRENFGNEQFF. The CDR3 nucleotides are TGTGCCAGCTCACCTCTGCGGGAGAACTTCGGCAATGAGCAGTTCTTC.

V usage is TRBV4-3 and J usage is TRBJ2-1; 14 positions agree with TRBD2. The CDR3 has 16 residues. V was pared by 4 bases and J by 1 base, with 0 bases of the junction left unmatched. Germline assignment: CDR1 LGHNA and CDR2 YSLEER. CDR3 protein: CASSRLAGGSYNEQFF. The CDR3 region has the DNA TGCGCCAGCAGCCGACTAGCGGGAGGGTCCTACAATGAGCAGTTCTTC.

The rearrangement links TRBV4-3 to TRBJ2-1; 12 nucleotides agree with TRBD2. The junction had 7 bases not matched to a gene; V was cut back by 1 base and J by 9 bases. CDR3 length: 16 residues. From germline, CDR1 is LGHNA and CDR2 YSLEER. Here the CDR3 DNA reads TGCGCCAGCAGCCAAGTGGTACTAGCGGGAGGCTCTGAGCAGTTCTTC. This sequence encodes CASSQVVLAGGSEQFF.